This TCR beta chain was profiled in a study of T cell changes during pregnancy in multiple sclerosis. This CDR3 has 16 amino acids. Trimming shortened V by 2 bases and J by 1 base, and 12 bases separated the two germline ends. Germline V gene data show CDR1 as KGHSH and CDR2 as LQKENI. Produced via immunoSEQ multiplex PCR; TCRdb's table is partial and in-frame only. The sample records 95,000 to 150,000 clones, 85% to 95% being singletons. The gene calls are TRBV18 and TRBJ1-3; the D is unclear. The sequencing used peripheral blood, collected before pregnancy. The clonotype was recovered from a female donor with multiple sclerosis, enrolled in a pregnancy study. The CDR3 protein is CASSPKRLASGNTIYF. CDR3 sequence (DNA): TGTGCCAGCTCACCAAAGAGGCTCGCGTCTGGAAACACCATATATTTT.